Each of the 8 T cell receptor beta chains below was sequenced from the same sample in a study of T cells in narcolepsy. This table comes from immunoSEQ multiplex PCR, and its TCRdb copy is limited to in-frame clones, with some not included. This table holds about 33,000 clones, roughly 90% found once. Sequences were obtained from CD45RA- memory CD4+ T cells from PBMCs. These receptors came from a human donor with narcolepsy.

The sample holds a few counts of this clone. The rearrangement joins TRBV28 to TRBJ1-3; no firm D call. CDR1 MDHEN and CDR2 SYDVKM come from the germline V gene. The CDR3 length is 12 residues. V shed 9 bases and J shed 0 bases, with 6 bases lying between them. The DNA of the CDR3 is TGTGCCAGTAGGAGCTCTGGAAACACCATATATTTT. Translation: CASRSSGNTIYF. The full variable domain, its missing parts supplied by reference TRBV28 and TRBJ1-3, is DVKVTQSSRYLVKRTGEKVFLECVQDMDHENMFWYRQDPGLGLRLIYFSYDVKMKEKGDIPEGYSVSREKKERFSLILESASTNQTSMYLCASRSSGNTIYFGEGSWLTVV.

The rearrangement joins TRBV5-1 to TRBJ1-2; a weak D match, TRBD1 (5 bases). In germline, CDR1 is SGHRS, CDR2 YFSETQ. The CDR3 sequence is 13 residues long. V was trimmed by 6 bases and J by 1 base, leaving 10 bases between them. The CDR3 sequence is CASKIRDNYGYTF. CDR3 nucleotides: TGCGCCAGCAAGATCAGGGATAACTATGGCTACACCTTC. The entire variable domain, with the rest obtained from reference TRBV5-1 and TRBJ1-2, is as follows: KAGVTQTPRYLIKTRGQQVTLSCSPISGHRSVSWYQQTPGQGLQFLFEYFSETQRNKGNFPGRFSGRQFSNSRSEMNVSTLELGDSALYLCASKIRDNYGYTFGSGTRLTVV.

A single count supports this clone. The V call is TRBV5-1, the J call TRBJ2-2; 8 bases align to TRBD2. With 3 bases clipped from V and 0 bases from J, the junction kept 4 bases outside the gene matches. Germline CDR1 SGHRS, CDR2 YFSETQ. This CDR3 has 16 residues. This CDR3 reads CASSSLAGTNTGELFF. CDR3 bases: TGCGCCAGCAGCTCCTTAGCGGGGACGAACACCGGGGAGCTGTTTTTT.

Comments on this clone: A read error is likely, as this CDR3 ends without the conserved phenylalanine or tryptophan. The limits of the CDR3 on the DNA are not certain, so only TCRdb's listed CDR3 is given. This sequence joins TRBV20-1 and TRBJ2-7; the DNA was not compared with TRBD1, the D call given in the table. 10 amino acids form the CDR3, both terminal residues included. The germline gives CDR1 DFQATT, CDR2 SNEGSKA (reference sequence). This CDR3 is CSATRDRVFL.

CDR3 loop: CASSLVWVDEQFF. Written as DNA, the CDR3 is TGTGCCAGCAGCTTAGTTTGGGTTGACGAGCAGTTCTTC. The chain employs TRBV7-2 and TRBJ2-1; no reliable D call. The CDR3 has 13 residues. Trimming shortened V by 1 base and J by 10 bases, and 11 bases separated the two germline ends. From germline, CDR1 is SGHTA and CDR2 FQGNSA.

The chain uses TRBV9 and TRBJ2-7, with 8 bases fitting TRBD1. The length of the CDR3 is 14 residues. V shed 0 bases, J shed 7 bases, and the junction held 6 bases outside the gene matches. The germline V gene has CDR1 SGDLS and CDR2 YYNGEE. The CDR3: CASSVAQGAGEQYF. CDR3 in DNA: TGTGCCAGCAGCGTAGCCCAGGGGGCGGGAGAGCAGTACTTC.

V is TRBV9 and J is TRBJ2-3; D is perhaps TRBD2 (6 bases). The CDR3 spans 15 residues. Germline CDR1 is SGDLS and CDR2 is YYNGEE. The ends were cut back, 3 bases at V and 0 bases at J, with 11 bases in the middle. In DNA, the CDR3 is TGTGCCAGCAGCGCGGTAGCGGCTAGCACAGATACGCAGTATTTT. It translates to CASSAVAASTDTQYF.

In its sample, this clone was seen a few times. The rearrangement joins TRBV6-5 to TRBJ1-5; the D gene is possibly TRBD1 (6 bases). The CDR3 length is 14 residues. Germline V gives CDR1 MNHEY, CDR2 SVGAGI. With 7 bases removed from V and 15 bases from J, the gap between germline ends came to 25 bases. The chain's CDR3 is CASTEDSQSARGHF. The CDR3 DNA is TGTGCCAGCACCGAGGACAGTCAATCAGCCCGTGGGCATTTT.